Each of the 22 T cell receptor beta chains below was sequenced from the same sample in a study of blood T cell repertoires in COVID-19. TCRdb keeps only in-frame clones here, not all; method: immunoSEQ multiplex PCR. The sample lists 200,000 to 250,000 clones, 87% seen once, with about 10% in the top ten. The sequenced sample was PBMCs or T cells enriched from blood (not recorded which). Source of these receptors: a man aged 30-40 years who had recovered from COVID-19.

This chain links TRBV28 with TRBJ1-2, with a weak D call TRBD1 (5 bases). V was shortened by 3 bases and J by 2 bases, with 16 bases between the two germline ends. The germline CDR1 and CDR2 sequences are MDHEN and SYDVKM. This CDR3 region has 16 residues. DNA of the CDR3: TGTGCCAGCAGTTTCCCCCACGGGGGACCAAACTATGGCTACACCTTC. It encodes CASSFPHGGPNYGYTF.

V gene TRBV11-2 combines with J gene TRBJ1-1, with TRBD1 matching 8 bases. Germline lookup yields CDR1 SGHAT and CDR2 FQNNGV. The ends lost 5 bases at V and 10 bases at J; junction bases unmatched: 9. This CDR3 is 13 amino acids long. CDR3 coding DNA: TGTGCCAGCAGCCGACAGGGGACGATGGGAGCTTTCTTT. Translating gives CASSRQGTMGAFF.

This chain links TRBV13 with TRBJ2-2; 12 bases line up with TRBD2. Germline CDR1 and CDR2: PRHDT and FYEKMQ (reference sequence). The CDR3 sequence is 17 residues long. V gave up 1 base and J gave up 6 bases; unmatched junction bases: 6. The CDR3 spells CASSLVPPSGRAGELFF. CDR3 DNA sequence: TGTGCCAGCAGCTTAGTCCCCCCTAGCGGGAGGGCCGGGGAGCTGTTTTTT. The entire variable domain, with the rest obtained from reference TRBV13 and TRBJ2-2, is as follows: AAGVIQSPRHLIKEKRETATLKCYPIPRHDTVYWYQQGPGQDPQFLISFYEKMQSDKGSIPDRFSAQQFSDYHSELNMSSLELGDSALYFCASSLVPPSGRAGELFFGEGSRLTVL.

The genes are TRBV7-9 and TRBJ2-2; 11 bases fit TRBD2. The germline CDR1 and CDR2 sequences are SEHNR and FQNEAQ (reference sequence). V shed 4 bases and J 3 bases; nucleotides not matched to a gene: 4. This CDR3 has 16 amino acids. CDR3: CASSSRLAGYTGELFF. CDR3 in DNA: TGTGCCAGCAGCTCCAGACTAGCGGGGTACACCGGGGAGCTGTTTTTT.

The chain uses TRBV7-2 and TRBJ2-2, with D uncertain. The V gene lost 3 bases and the J gene lost 1 base, with 9 bases spanning the gap. The CDR3 consists of 15 residues. The germline V gene has CDR1 SGHTA and CDR2 FQGNSA. The CDR3 nucleotides read TGTGCCAGCAGCTTCGTAACCGGGAACACCGGGGAGCTGTTTTTT. This encodes CASSFVTGNTGELFF.

The sample holds one count of this clone. J is TRBJ2-5 and V is TRBV5-4; 7 positions match TRBD1. From germline, CDR1 is SGHNT and CDR2 YYREEE (reference sequence). Trimming took 3 bases from V and 1 from J; bases not matched to a gene: 3. This CDR3 comprises 14 residues. The chain's CDR3 is CASSSRTGQETQYF. CDR3 bases: TGTGCCAGCAGCTCGCGGACAGGCCAAGAGACCCAGTACTTC.

CDR3 sequence (DNA): TGTGCCAGCAGCTTCCAGGGCACGACGAACACCGGGGAGCTGTTTTTT. It translates to CASSFQGTTNTGELFF. The chain uses TRBV5-6 and TRBJ2-2; tentatively, D is TRBD1 (5 bases). The germline gives CDR1 SGHDT, CDR2 YYEEEE. The CDR3 is 16 amino acids. Trimming took off 2 bases at V and 0 bases at J, with 11 bases between the two ends.

The chain joins TRBV15 to TRBJ1-2; possibly TRBD1 for D (5 bases). This CDR3 comprises 14 residues. The germline V gene encodes CDR1 LNHNV and CDR2 YYDKDF (reference sequence). V was shortened by 8 bases and J by 4 bases, with 17 bases between the two germline ends. The CDR3 region has the DNA TGTGCCACCGGGGCTCGGGAGCGACTCTATGGCTACACCTTC. Its translation is CATGARERLYGYTF.

The V call is TRBV27, the J call TRBJ1-1; a weak D match, TRBD1 (6 bases). Germline assignment: CDR1 MNHEY and CDR2 SMNVEV (reference sequence). V was clipped by 4 bases and J by 7 bases, with 10 bases between them. The CDR3 covers 12 residues. CDR3 sequence: CASSSGVDEAFF. The CDR3 DNA reads as TGTGCCAGCAGTTCAGGGGTAGATGAAGCTTTCTTT.

The J gene is TRBJ2-3, the V gene TRBV24-1, with D maybe TRBD2 (7 bases). Trimming left V 5 bases short and J 2 bases short, with 10 bases between. Germline-derived CDR1 and CDR2 are KGHDR and SFDVKD. This CDR3 comprises 14 residues. The CDR3 sequence is CATSGRGPTDTQYF. The CDR3 DNA is TGTGCCACCAGTGGGCGGGGGCCCACAGATACGCAGTATTTT.

This clone was recorded a few times. The J gene is TRBJ1-5, the V gene TRBV28; 8 bases are shared with TRBD1. After removal of 6 bases from V and 0 bases from J, the junction contained 4 bases not matched to a gene. Looked up from germline, CDR1 is MDHEN and CDR2 is SYDVKM. CDR3 length: 15 residues. The CDR3 DNA reads as TGTGCCAGCAGACCCGACAGGGGTAGCAATCAGCCCCAGCATTTT. This sequence encodes CASRPDRGSNQPQHF.

The DNA of the CDR3 is TGTGCCAGCAGCCAAGTTTGGACCACAGGGGATCAGCCCCAGCATTTT. Its protein is CASSQVWTTGDQPQHF. This chain connects TRBV4-2 to TRBJ1-5; 7 nucleotides align to TRBD1. J gave up 5 bases and V 1 base, and 8 bases lay outside the gene matches. CDR3 length: 16 amino acids. Germline CDR1 and CDR2: LGHNA and YNFKEQ.

Here the CDR3 DNA reads TGTGCCAGCAATCCCGGGAACACTGAAGCTTTCTTT. Protein: CASNPGNTEAFF. V gene TRBV9 combines with J gene TRBJ1-1; D unclear. This CDR3 spans 12 amino acids. Germline CDR1 SGDLS, CDR2 YYNGEE. The germline V and J ends were trimmed by 6 bases and 1 base, with 7 bases remaining between them.

The gene calls are TRBV4-1 and TRBJ2-3; possible D gene TRBD2, 6 bases. The CDR3 consists of 17 residues. V was clipped by 2 bases and J by 2 bases, with 17 bases between them. Germline assignment: CDR1 MGHRA and CDR2 YSYEKL. The CDR3 DNA reads as TGCGCCAGCAGCCAACCCGAGGGTGGGACTCACACAGATACGCAGTATTTT. Translated, it gives CASSQPEGGTHTDTQYF.

The gene calls are TRBV7-2 and TRBJ2-3; D might be TRBD2 (6 bases). Trimming stripped 4 bases from V and 4 bases from J, with 18 bases between. CDR1 SGHTA and CDR2 FQGNSA come from the germline V gene. The CDR3 consists of 16 residues. The CDR3 DNA reads TGTGCCAGCAGCTACGGACCCTCCGGGGGTGCAGATACGCAGTATTTT. Its translation: CASSYGPSGGADTQYF.

This clone has just one count. The chain employs TRBV28 and TRBJ1-4, with TRBD1 matching 10 bases. The junction had 8 bases not matched to a gene; V was cut back by 7 bases and J by 6 bases. The CDR3 loop spans 15 amino acids. CDR1 and CDR2 (germline): MDHEN, SYDVKM. DNA for the CDR3: TGTGCCAGCACTACCGGGACAGGGGTCTATGAAAAACTGTTTTTT. As protein: CASTTGTGVYEKLFF.

This sequence joins TRBV12-5 and TRBJ2-7; tentative D call: TRBD1 (5 bases). Per the germline V gene, CDR1 is LGHNT and CDR2 is FRNRAP. V was clipped by 5 bases and J by 3 bases, with 8 bases between them. The length of the CDR3 is 12 residues. CDR3 amino acids: CASGRDSYEQYF. CDR3 sequence (DNA): TGTGCTAGTGGTCGTGACAGCTACGAGCAGTACTTC.

CDR3 amino acids: CASSIGWAGSYSNQPQHF. The CDR3 coding sequence is TGTGCCAGTAGTATCGGTTGGGCAGGGTCGTATAGCAATCAGCCCCAGCATTTT. This sequence joins TRBV19 and TRBJ1-5; weak D call: TRBD1 (5 bases). The germline V gene has CDR1 LNHDA and CDR2 SQIVND (reference sequence). CDR3 length: 18 residues. V shed 3 bases and J shed 0 bases, with 18 bases lying between them.

This chain joins TRBV4-1 and TRBJ1-4; no definite D call. Trimming took off 3 bases at V and 4 bases at J, with 12 bases between the two ends. There are 15 residues in the CDR3. CDR1 MGHRA and CDR2 YSYEKL come from the germline V gene. The CDR3 region has the DNA TGCGCCAGCAGCCATCCCCTGCGGGGTAATGAAAAACTGTTTTTT. This gives the protein CASSHPLRGNEKLFF.

V usage is TRBV5-1 and J usage is TRBJ2-2; D is perhaps TRBD2 (6 bases). The germline V and J ends were trimmed by 4 bases and 3 bases, with 13 bases remaining between them. The CDR3 is made up of 15 amino acids. Looked up from germline, CDR1 is SGHRS and CDR2 is YFSETQ. CDR3 DNA: TGCGCCAGCAGCCAACGGGACTCCTACACCGGGGAGCTGTTTTTT. This codes for CASSQRDSYTGELFF.

V is TRBV18 and J is TRBJ2-7; the match to TRBD1 covers 7 bases. V shed 7 bases, J shed 5 bases, and the junction held 8 bases outside the gene matches. The germline V gene encodes CDR1 KGHSH and CDR2 LQKENI. CDR3 size: 13 residues. CDR3 loop: CASWERGRDEQYF. The CDR3 coding sequence is TGTGCCAGCTGGGAGAGGGGGCGCGACGAGCAGTACTTC.

The V gene is TRBV7-2, the J gene TRBJ1-3, with D possibly TRBD1 on 6 matching bases. The V end lost 5 bases, the J end lost 5 bases, and 19 bases lay between the germline ends. CDR1 SGHTA and CDR2 FQGNSA come from the germline V gene. The CDR3 length is 16 residues. The CDR3 sequence is CASSDARTEVRNTIYF. DNA of the CDR3: TGTGCCAGCAGCGACGCTCGGACAGAAGTAAGAAACACCATATATTTT.